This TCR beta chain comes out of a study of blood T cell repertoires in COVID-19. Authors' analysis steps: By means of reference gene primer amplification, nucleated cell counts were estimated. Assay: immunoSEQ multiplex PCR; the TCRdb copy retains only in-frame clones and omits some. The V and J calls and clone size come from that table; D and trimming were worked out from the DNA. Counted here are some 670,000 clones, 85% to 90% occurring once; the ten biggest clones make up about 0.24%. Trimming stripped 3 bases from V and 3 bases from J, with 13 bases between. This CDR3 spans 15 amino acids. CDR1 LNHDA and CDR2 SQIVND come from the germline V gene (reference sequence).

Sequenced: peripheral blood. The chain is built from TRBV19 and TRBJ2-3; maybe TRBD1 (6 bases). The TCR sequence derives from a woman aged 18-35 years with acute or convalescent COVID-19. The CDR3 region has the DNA TGTGCCAGTAGTATCAGGGGCAGGGTAACAGATACGCAGTATTTT. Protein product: CASSIRGRVTDTQYF.